This T cell receptor beta chain originates from a study of OX40 agonist ivuxolimab in advanced cancers. Study-level background: Partial responses were seen in three patients, one with hepatocellular carcinoma and two with cutaneous melanoma.

In the case of this clone: The antigen is not known. One end of the junction does not line up with germline, which may come from a read error.

Study results and limitations: In general, CD8+ T cells held more expanded clones than CD4+ did, on average. By week 6 at 0.1 to 3.0 mg/kg, blood CD4+ and CD8+ T cells had expanded clonally.

Germline V gene sequence: CDR1 SGHRS, CDR2 YFSETQ. CDR3 length: 16 residues. Samples were taken at baseline and on day 1 of cycles 4 and 7. Using immunoSEQ multiplex PCR, the repertoire was profiled, and TCRdb retains in-frame clones only, with some absent. The sample holds fewer than 70,000 clones, around 90% seen once. The sequencing used CD4+ or CD8+ T cells sorted from blood, collected in a trial of the OX40 agonist ivuxolimab. The origin of this receptor is an adult with an advanced solid tumor such as melanoma, head and neck, liver or kidney cancer. The rearrangement uses TRBV5-1 and TRBJ2-7; D is perhaps TRBD2 (7 bases). The CDR3 sequence: CASSGGGGLSSHEQYF. CDR3 coding DNA: TGCGCCAGCAGCGGGGGCGGGGGCCTGTCCTCCCACGAGCAGTACTTC.